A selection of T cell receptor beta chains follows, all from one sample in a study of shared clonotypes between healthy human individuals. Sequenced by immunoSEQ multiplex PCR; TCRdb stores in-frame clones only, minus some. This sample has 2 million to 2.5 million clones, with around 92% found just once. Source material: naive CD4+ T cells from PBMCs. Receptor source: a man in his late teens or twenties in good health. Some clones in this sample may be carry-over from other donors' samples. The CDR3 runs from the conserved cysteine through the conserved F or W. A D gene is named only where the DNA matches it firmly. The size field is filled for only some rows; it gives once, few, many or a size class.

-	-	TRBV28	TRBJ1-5	CASSVFGVIYQPQHF	TGTGCCAGCAGCGTCTTTGGGGTGATTTATCAGCCCCAGCATTTT
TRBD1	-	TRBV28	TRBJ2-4	CASSRQGAKNIQYF	TGTGCCAGCAGTCGACAGGGAGCCAAAAACATTCAGTACTTC
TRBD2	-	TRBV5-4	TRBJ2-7	CASSSGLAHEQYF	TGTGCCAGCAGCTCGGGACTAGCACATGAGCAGTACTTC
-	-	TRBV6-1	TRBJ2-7	CASSAVRYEQYF	TGTGCCAGCAGTGCAGTAAGATACGAGCAGTACTTC
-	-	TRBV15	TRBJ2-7	CATSRVLTGNVYEQYF	TGTGCCACCAGCAGAGTCCTAACGGGAAACGTCTACGAGCAGTACTTC
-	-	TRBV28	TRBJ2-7	CASRGGPSYEQYF	TGTGCCAGCAGGGGGGGCCCCTCCTACGAGCAGTACTTC
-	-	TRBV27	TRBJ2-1	CASIGRGSYNEQFF	TGTGCCAGCATTGGCAGGGGCTCCTACAATGAGCAGTTCTTC
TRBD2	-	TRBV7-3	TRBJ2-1	CASSPQAGALWYNEQFF	TGTGCCAGCAGCCCCCAAGCGGGAGCCTTATGGTACAATGAGCAGTTCTTC
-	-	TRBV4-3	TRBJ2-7	CASSQDVWGSYEQYF	TGCGCCAGCAGCCAAGATGTTTGGGGTTCCTACGAGCAGTACTTC
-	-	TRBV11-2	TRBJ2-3	CASSLPLAGPETDTQYF	TGTGCCAGCAGCTTACCCCTCGCGGGCCCAGAGACAGATACGCAGTATTTT
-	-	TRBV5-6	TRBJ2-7	CASSPVEGRTYEQYF	TGTGCCAGCAGCCCAGTCGAAGGGAGGACCTACGAGCAGTACTTC
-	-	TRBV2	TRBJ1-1	CASRGQGANTEAFF	TGTGCCAGCAGGGGTCAGGGCGCTAACACTGAAGCTTTCTTT
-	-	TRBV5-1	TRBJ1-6	CASSLEYTGSPLHF	TGCGCCAGCAGCTTGGAGTATACAGGGTCACCCCTCCACTTT
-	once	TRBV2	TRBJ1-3	CASSLPTQGNTIYF	TGTGCCAGCAGCTTGCCTACTCAAGGAAACACCATATATTTT
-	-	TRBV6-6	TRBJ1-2	CASSSSFPSSGYTF	TGTGCCAGCAGTTCGTCTTTCCCCAGCAGTGGCTACACCTTC
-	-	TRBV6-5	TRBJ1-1	CASSSPGVLRTEAFF	TGTGCCAGCAGTTCTCCAGGGGTCCTTAGGACTGAAGCTTTCTTT
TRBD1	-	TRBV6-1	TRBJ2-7	CASSDNPGTGDVAYEQYF	TGTGCCAGCAGTGACAACCCCGGGACAGGGGACGTGGCCTACGAGCAGTACTTC
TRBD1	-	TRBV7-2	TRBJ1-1	CASSLVRRGLGTEAFF	TGTGCCAGCAGCTTAGTTAGGAGGGGGCTCGGGACTGAAGCTTTCTTT
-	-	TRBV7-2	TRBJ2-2	CASSLLKGGELFF	TGTGCCAGCAGCTTGTTAAAGGGCGGGGAGCTGTTTTTT
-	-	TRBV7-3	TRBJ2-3	CASSSQRDTQYF	TGTGCCAGCAGCTCACAGAGAGATACGCAGTATTTT
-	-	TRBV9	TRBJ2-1	CASTPRGSGYNEQFF	TGTGCCAGCACCCCACGGGGTAGCGGCTACAATGAGCAGTTCTTC
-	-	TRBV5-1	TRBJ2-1	CASSIGGGHNEQFF	TGCGCCAGCAGCATAGGGGGAGGGCACAATGAGCAGTTCTTC
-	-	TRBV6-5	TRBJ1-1	CASSPQGKPEAFF	TGTGCCAGCAGTCCTCAGGGCAAGCCCGAAGCTTTCTTT
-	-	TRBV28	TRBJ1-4	CASSTGTVHEKLFF	TGTGCCAGCAGTACAGGGACGGTACACGAAAAACTGTTTTTT
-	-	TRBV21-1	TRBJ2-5	CASRLRPPRGVQETQYF	TGTGCCAGCCGTCTCCGGCCCCCCAGGGGGGTTCAAGAGACCCAGTACTTC
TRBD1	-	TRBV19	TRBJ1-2	CASSPRDRGLAGYTF	TGTGCCAGTAGTCCACGGGACAGGGGGCTCGCTGGCTACACCTTC
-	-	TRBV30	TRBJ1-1	CAWLKGLNTEAFF	TGTGCCTGGCTAAAGGGATTGAACACTGAAGCTTTCTTT
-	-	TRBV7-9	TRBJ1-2	CASSLLVGGAYGYTF	TGTGCCAGCAGCTTATTAGTGGGGGGTGCCTATGGCTACACCTTC
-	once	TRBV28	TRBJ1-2	CASSPPGYGYTF	TGTGCCAGCAGTCCGCCAGGCTATGGCTACACCTTC
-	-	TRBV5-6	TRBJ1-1	CASSWTVNTEAFF	TGTGCCAGCAGCTGGACGGTTAACACTGAAGCTTTCTTT
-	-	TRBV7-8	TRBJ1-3	CASRLDRDSGNTIYF	TGTGCCAGCAGATTAGATCGGGACTCTGGAAACACCATATATTTT
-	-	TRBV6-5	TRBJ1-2	CASKQGHGYTF	TGTGCCAGCAAACAGGGCCATGGCTACACCTTC
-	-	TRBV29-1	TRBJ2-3	CSVEKDTDTQYF	TGCAGCGTTGAGAAGGACACAGATACGCAGTATTTT
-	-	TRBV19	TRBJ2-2	CASSIGQGNYELFF	TGTGCCAGTAGTATAGGCCAGGGAAATTACGAGCTGTTTTTT
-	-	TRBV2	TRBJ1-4	CASSQRDRRQGSTNEKLFF	TGTGCCAGCAGCCAAAGGGACCGTAGGCAGGGATCAACTAATGAAAAACTGTTTTTT
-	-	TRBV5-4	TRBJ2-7	CASSLESEQYF	TGTGCCAGCAGCTTAGAATCCGAGCAGTACTTC
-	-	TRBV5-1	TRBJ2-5	CASSPRAGEGETQYF	TGCGCCAGCAGCCCCCGGGCAGGGGAGGGTGAGACCCAGTACTTC
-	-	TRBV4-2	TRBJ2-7	CASSQDSVRGALEQYF	TGTGCCAGCAGCCAAGATAGTGTCAGGGGGGCCCTCGAGCAGTACTTC
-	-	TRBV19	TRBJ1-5	CASCFSNQPQHF	TGTGCCAGTTGCTTTAGCAATCAGCCCCAGCATTTT
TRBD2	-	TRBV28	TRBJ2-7	CASNSGGYEQYF	TGTGCCAGCAATTCGGGGGGCTACGAGCAGTACTTC
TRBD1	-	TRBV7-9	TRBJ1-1	CASKGSGGRVAFF	TGTGCCAGCAAGGGCTCAGGGGGCCGAGTGGCTTTCTTT
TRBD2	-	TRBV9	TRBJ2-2	CASSVAAGGNTGELFF	TGTGCCAGCAGCGTAGCGGCGGGAGGGAACACCGGGGAGCTGTTTTTT
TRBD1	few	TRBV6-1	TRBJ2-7	CASSETGAWDYEQYF	TGTGCCAGCAGTGAGACAGGGGCCTGGGACTACGAGCAGTACTTC
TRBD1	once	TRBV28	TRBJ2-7	CASTGDRGYEQYF	TGTGCCAGCACCGGGGACAGGGGCTACGAGCAGTACTTC
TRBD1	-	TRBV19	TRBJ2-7	CASSSGTVHAGEQYF	TGTGCCAGTAGCTCCGGGACAGTACACGCCGGGGAGCAGTACTTC
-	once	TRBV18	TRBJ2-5	CASSPPQGQETQYF	TGTGCCAGCTCACCACCCCAGGGACAAGAGACCCAGTACTTC
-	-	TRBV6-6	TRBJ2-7	CASRSSYEQYF	TGTGCCAGCAGGAGTAGCTACGAGCAGTACTTC
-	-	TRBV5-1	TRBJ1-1	CASSVPGRANTEAFF	TGCGCCAGCAGCGTCCCGGGACGGGCGAACACTGAAGCTTTCTTT
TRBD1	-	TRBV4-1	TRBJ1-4	CASSQEGQGATNEKLFF	TGCGCCAGCAGCCAAGAGGGACAGGGTGCAACTAATGAAAAACTGTTTTTT
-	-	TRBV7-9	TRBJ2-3	CASSLDPVAGTQYF	TGTGCCAGCAGCTTAGACCCCGTCGCGGGAACGCAGTATTTT